A selection of T cell receptor beta chains follows, all from one sample in a study of Ad26.COV2.S vaccination and SARS-CoV-2 variants. Sequenced by immunoSEQ multiplex PCR; TCRdb stores in-frame clones only, minus some. The sample holds some 290,000 clones, about 86% seen once. The sample consisted of peripheral blood, taken in a trial of Ad26.COV2.S vaccine versus placebo. Source of these receptors: a person between 18 and 59 years old who received the Ad26.COV2.S COVID-19 vaccine or a placebo. The CDR3 runs from the conserved cysteine through the conserved F or W. A D gene is named only where the DNA matches it firmly. The listing skips clone size in some rows; elsewhere it reads once, few, many or a size class.

J: TRBJ1-5; V: TRBV6-5; length: 14; size: NA; D: NA; DNA: TGTGCCAGCAGAGCCGACTATAGCAATCAGCCCCAGCATTTT; CDR3: CASRADYSNQPQHF
J: TRBJ1-2; V: TRBV5-1; length: 13; size: few; D: NA; DNA: TGCGCCAGCAGACTGGACGACAACTATGGCTACACCTTC; CDR3: CASRLDDNYGYTF
J: TRBJ1-2; V: TRBV5-1; length: 16; size: few; D: NA; DNA: TGCGCCAGCAGCTTTAGAAAGTTTGTGGAGCCCTATGGCTACACCTTC; CDR3: CASSFRKFVEPYGYTF
J: TRBJ1-1; V: TRBV5-1; length: 16; size: once; D: NA; DNA: TGCGCCAGCAGCCCGCGGCCTTACCAAGGGAACACTGAAGCTTTCTTT; CDR3: CASSPRPYQGNTEAFF
J: TRBJ1-1; V: TRBV5-4; length: 17; size: NA; D: NA; DNA: TGTGCCAGCAGCACTGGAGGGGGGGGCTCGCTTGGCACTGAAGCTTTCTTT; CDR3: CASSTGGGGSLGTEAFF
J: TRBJ1-2; V: TRBV6-5; length: 15; size: NA; D: TRBD1; DNA: TGTGCCAGCAGGCCCGCCTACAGGGGGCTAGTGGGCTACACCTTC; CDR3: CASRPAYRGLVGYTF
J: TRBJ2-2; V: TRBV6-5; length: 15; size: NA; D: NA; DNA: TGTGCCAGCAGTTACACGGGAAGGAGCTCCGGGGAGCTGTTTTTT; CDR3: CASSYTGRSSGELFF
J: TRBJ1-4; V: TRBV20-1; length: 13; size: once; D: NA; DNA: TGCAGTGCTAGTGCAGGGAAGGATGAAAAACTGTTTTTT; CDR3: CSASAGKDEKLFF
J: TRBJ1-2; V: TRBV19; length: 14; size: NA; D: TRBD1; DNA: TGTGCCAGTAACCCTATAGACAGGGAATATGGCTACACCTTC; CDR3: CASNPIDREYGYTF
J: TRBJ1-3; V: TRBV19; length: 12; size: NA; D: NA; DNA: TGTGCCAGTAGTACCACAGGAAACACCATATATTTT; CDR3: CASSTTGNTIYF
J: TRBJ1-2; V: TRBV25-1; length: 16; size: NA; D: TRBD1; DNA: TGTGCCAGCAGTGAATCAATACAGGGGGCGGGTTATGGCTACACCTTC; CDR3: CASSESIQGAGYGYTF
J: TRBJ1-1; V: TRBV5-6; length: 15; size: NA; D: NA; DNA: TGTGCCAGCAGCTTCGTAAGGAGCCACAACACTGAAGCTTTCTTT; CDR3: CASSFVRSHNTEAFF
J: TRBJ2-7; V: TRBV30; length: 11; size: NA; D: NA; DNA: TGTGCCTGGAGTAAGGGCTACGAGCAGTACTTC; CDR3: CAWSKGYEQYF
J: TRBJ1-5; V: TRBV5-5; length: 18; size: NA; D: NA; DNA: TGTGCCAGCAGCCACACAGCCCAAAGTAGCCTTAGCAATCAGCCCCAGCATTTT; CDR3: CASSHTAQSSLSNQPQHF
J: TRBJ1-6; V: TRBV9; length: 14; size: many; D: TRBD1; DNA: TGTGCCAGCAGCGAGAGACAGGGGGGTTCACCCCTCCACTTT; CDR3: CASSERQGGSPLHF
J: TRBJ2-5; V: TRBV4-1; length: 13; size: NA; D: NA; DNA: TGCGCCAGCAGCCAGACCCGGGCCCAGACCCAGTACTTC; CDR3: CASSQTRAQTQYF
J: TRBJ1-2; V: TRBV5-6; length: 14; size: NA; D: NA; DNA: TGTGCCAGCAGGGGGGGCAGGAAGTACTATGGCTACACCTTC; CDR3: CASRGGRKYYGYTF
J: TRBJ2-1; V: TRBV7-3; length: 15; size: NA; D: NA; DNA: TGTGCCAGCAGCTTAGCGGGGGCGGGCTACAATGAGCAGTTCTTC; CDR3: CASSLAGAGYNEQFF
J: TRBJ2-5; V: TRBV4-2; length: 16; size: few; D: NA; DNA: TGTGCCAGCAGCCAGGGGGAGTGGGGGGCGCAGGAGACCCAGTACTTC; CDR3: CASSQGEWGAQETQYF
J: TRBJ1-1; V: TRBV5-1; length: 14; size: NA; D: NA; DNA: TGCGCCAGCTCACTGGGCGGTGTGATTAGTGAAGCTTTCTTT; CDR3: CASSLGGVISEAFF
J: TRBJ2-1; V: TRBV19; length: 13; size: NA; D: TRBD2; DNA: TGTGCCACCTACGGGACTAGTTCGCATGAGCAGTTCTTC; CDR3: CATYGTSSHEQFF
J: TRBJ2-7; V: TRBV5-4; length: 13; size: NA; D: NA; DNA: TGTGCCAGCAGCTCCGAACAGAGTTACGAGCAGTACTTC; CDR3: CASSSEQSYEQYF
J: TRBJ1-1; V: TRBV28; length: 14; size: NA; D: NA; DNA: TGTGCCAGCACTTTAGGGGGTATAAACACTGAAGCTTTCTTT; CDR3: CASTLGGINTEAFF
J: TRBJ2-3; V: TRBV4-3; length: 14; size: NA; D: NA; DNA: TGCGCCAGCAGCCAGGTTTCTTCGTTCGATACGCAGTATTTT; CDR3: CASSQVSSFDTQYF
J: TRBJ2-5; V: TRBV7-8; length: 13; size: NA; D: NA; DNA: TGTGCCAGCAGCCGAGACAGGTCTGAGACCCAGTACTTC; CDR3: CASSRDRSETQYF
J: TRBJ1-4; V: TRBV5-1; length: 15; size: NA; D: NA; DNA: TGCGCCAGCAGCTTGGCCAGAGGGGAGGGGGAAAAACTGTTTTTT; CDR3: CASSLARGEGEKLFF
J: TRBJ1-3; V: TRBV5-1; length: 15; size: once; D: NA; DNA: TGCGCCAGCAGTCGGGGAGAAAACAGTGGAAACACCATATATTTT; CDR3: CASSRGENSGNTIYF
J: TRBJ2-3; V: TRBV6-5; length: 13; size: NA; D: NA; DNA: TGTGCCTCTCTGTTGATGAGCACAGATACGCAGTATTTT; CDR3: CASLLMSTDTQYF
J: TRBJ2-7; V: TRBV4-2; length: 16; size: NA; D: NA; DNA: TGTGCCAGCAGCCAAGGTACGGGGACACCACCCTACGAGCAGTACTTC; CDR3: CASSQGTGTPPYEQYF
J: TRBJ2-7; V: TRBV5-4; length: 16; size: once; D: NA; DNA: TGTGCCAGCAGCTTGGTACCAGGGACTTCCACCTACGAGCAGTACTTC; CDR3: CASSLVPGTSTYEQYF
J: TRBJ2-7; V: TRBV6-2/TRBV6-3; length: 14; size: NA; D: NA; DNA: TGTGCCAGCAGTTACCCGGCAGGTCGGTACGAGCAGTACTTC; CDR3: CASSYPAGRYEQYF
J: TRBJ1-2; V: TRBV18; length: 14; size: NA; D: TRBD1; DNA: TGTGCCAGCTCACCGCGGGGACAGGGCGACGGCTACACCTTC; CDR3: CASSPRGQGDGYTF
J: TRBJ1-2; V: TRBV3-1/TRBV3-2; length: 15; size: NA; D: NA; DNA: TGTGCCAGCAGCCGCAGTCTACAGGGAGCCTATGGCTACACCTTC; CDR3: CASSRSLQGAYGYTF
J: TRBJ1-1; V: TRBV4-1; length: 15; size: NA; D: NA; DNA: TGCGCCAGCAGCCAAGATCCTGGGGTCTACACTGAAGCTTTCTTT; CDR3: CASSQDPGVYTEAFF
J: TRBJ1-6; V: TRBV10-2; length: 18; size: NA; D: TRBD1; DNA: TGCGCCAGCAGTGAGGGGGACAGGTCAGGCTCCTATAATTCACCCCTCCACTTT; CDR3: CASSEGDRSGSYNSPLHF
J: TRBJ1-3; V: TRBV7-9; length: 18; size: NA; D: TRBD1; DNA: TGTGCCAGCATTAAAGAGGTGTGGGGACAGGGTCGTGGAAACACCATATATTTT; CDR3: CASIKEVWGQGRGNTIYF
J: TRBJ2-5; V: TRBV5-4; length: 15; size: NA; D: NA; DNA: TGTGCCAGCAGCTTGTCGGGCGCAGACCAAGAGACCCAGTACTTC; CDR3: CASSLSGADQETQYF
J: TRBJ1-2; V: TRBV5-1; length: 12; size: NA; D: NA; DNA: TGCGCCAGCAGCGTGGACCGGTATGGCTACACCTTC; CDR3: CASSVDRYGYTF
J: TRBJ1-3; V: TRBV11-2; length: 14; size: once; D: NA; DNA: TGTGCCAGCAGCTTAGCAGCGTCTGGAAACACCATATATTTT; CDR3: CASSLAASGNTIYF
J: TRBJ1-2; V: TRBV19; length: 14; size: NA; D: NA; DNA: TGTGCCACCCGCTCGTCCCCAGCTAACTATGGCTACACCTTC; CDR3: CATRSSPANYGYTF
J: TRBJ2-1; V: TRBV6-5; length: 16; size: once; D: TRBD2; DNA: TGTGCCAGCAGTTACTCAACAGCGGGGGGGCACAATGAGCAGTTCTTC; CDR3: CASSYSTAGGHNEQFF
J: TRBJ1-2; V: TRBV6-5; length: 13; size: NA; D: NA; DNA: TGTGCCAGCAGCCCCTACAGGTTGGCTGGCTACACCTTC; CDR3: CASSPYRLAGYTF